The rows below give T cell receptor beta chains drawn from one sample of a study of control samples from healthy donors and cancer patients. Data came from immunoSEQ multiplex PCR; TCRdb stores just in-frame clones and leaves some out. This sample carries around 180,000 clones, 85% to 90% of them seen once, and the ten largest clones take under 5%. The sequenced sample consisted of blood. The origin of the receptors is a woman aged 30 to 39 in good health. The conserved cysteine and the conserved F or W are not part of the CDR3 here. A D gene is named only where the DNA matches it firmly. The listing skips clone size in some rows; elsewhere it reads once, few, many or a size class.

CDR3 protein	V gene	J gene	clone size	D gene
ASSGTGRTDTQY	TRBV5-1	TRBJ2-3	.	TRBD1
ASRDSQETQY	TRBV28	TRBJ2-5	.	TRBD1
ASSDRGPSSGYT	TRBV6-2/TRBV6-3	TRBJ1-2	few	TRBD1
ASSYAGGLPYEQY	TRBV27	TRBJ2-7	.	TRBD2
ASKSKGYLEPQH	TRBV19	TRBJ1-5	.	.
SVGDGFYGYT	TRBV29-1	TRBJ1-2	.	.
ASSSRPGVNEKLF	TRBV7-8	TRBJ1-4	.	.
ASSLETETQY	TRBV7-9	TRBJ2-5	.	.
ASSSGDRDGIGELF	TRBV6-5	TRBJ2-2	.	TRBD1
ASSLTTDINGYT	TRBV28	TRBJ1-2	.	.
ASSPGLAGRVSNEQF	TRBV28	TRBJ2-1	once	TRBD2
ASSPTWGGGYT	TRBV5-5	TRBJ1-2	.	.
ASSGRGGGQF	TRBV10-2	TRBJ2-1	.	TRBD2
ASSIPSDRSWAGELF	TRBV19	TRBJ2-2	.	.
SVDPGNYGYT	TRBV29-1	TRBJ1-2	.	.
ASSLTVYYEQY	TRBV28	TRBJ2-7	once	.
ASSIVGLTEAF	TRBV19	TRBJ1-1	few	.
ASSQVQGGPNYGYT	TRBV3-1/TRBV3-2	TRBJ1-2	.	TRBD1
ASSVTGRNEQF	TRBV6-4	TRBJ2-1	.	.
ASSGRDTNTEAF	TRBV3-1/TRBV3-2	TRBJ1-1	.	.
SVEGLAGVGGEQF	TRBV29-1	TRBJ2-1	.	TRBD2
ASSLAGGRETQY	TRBV5-4	TRBJ2-5	.	TRBD2
ASSQEAADTQY	TRBV3-1/TRBV3-2	TRBJ2-3	.	.
ASSLALLYGYT	TRBV12-3/TRBV12-4	TRBJ1-2	.	.
ASTYEQY	TRBV27	TRBJ2-7	.	.
ASTGPREKLF	TRBV6-6	TRBJ1-4	.	.
ASGPQDRQETQY	TRBV5-1	TRBJ2-5	.	.
ASSLANEQF	TRBV5-1	TRBJ2-1	.	.
ASSKQGGSGANVLT	TRBV10-1	TRBJ2-6	.	.
ASSSGQASGANVLT	TRBV6-6	TRBJ2-6	once	TRBD1
SANPSSGDTQY	TRBV29-1	TRBJ2-3	.	.
ASSLQGQGISGEKLF	TRBV7-6	TRBJ1-4	.	TRBD1
ASTTDSRTETQY	TRBV2	TRBJ2-5	.	.
ASSPPMTVSTDTQY	TRBV18	TRBJ2-3	once	.
ASSPGTGRGYT	TRBV7-6	TRBJ1-2	.	TRBD1
ASSLTGALSTEAF	TRBV6-5	TRBJ1-1	.	TRBD1